This TCR beta chain was documented in a study of regulatory T cells in long-lasting Graves disease. CDR1 PRHDT and CDR2 FYEKMQ come from the germline V gene (reference sequence). This CDR3 contains 15 residues. Study results and limitations: Newly diagnosed Graves' patients exceeded persistent ones in TCR diversity. Segments TRBV28, TRBJ1-2 and TRBJ2-5 showed preferential usage in persistent disease.

Building of the TCR beta libraries involved iRepertoire HTBI primers and Arm-PCR of CDR3 regions. As originally analysed: The samples included roughly 61 TRBV and approximately 15 TRBJ segments. TCRdb analysed the multiplex PCR reads with MiXCR anew, one entry per CDR3 protein. The V and J calls and clone size come from TCRdb's table, not from the authors' own analysis. The repertoire holds some 280,000 distinct CDR3 sequences, more than 20% seen once, with around 50% in the top ten. Note on this clonotype: Its antigen is unidentified. Germline and junction disagree at one end, which may indicate a read error.

Time point denoted: persistent/refractory GD, antithyroid drugs over 5 years with positive TRAb. Scientists built the TCR library using RNA that was extracted from PBMCs. Investigators report Graves' disease was diagnosed under American Thyroid Association guidelines. This rearrangement joins TRBV13 to TRBJ1-3; no reliable D call. The receptor was derived from a female donor with Graves disease. The sample here was peripheral blood mononuclear cells (PBMCs), taken when the disease was refractory, from a patient treated with antithyroid drugs. This CDR3 is CASSLALPSGSTIYF. CDR3 bases: TGTGCCAGCAGCTTGGCCCTCCCCTCTGGAAGCACCATATATTTT.